The entry below describes one T cell receptor (beta chain). This specimen belongs to a study of T cell responses to AZD1222 COVID-19 vaccine. The CDR3 is 15 amino acids. V lost 1 base and J 2 bases, leaving 9 bases between the germline ends. Per the germline V gene, CDR1 is SGHTA and CDR2 is FQGNSA. Here immunoSEQ multiplex PCR was the method, and the copy in TCRdb shows in-frame clones only, minus some. Among 120,000 or so clones listed, 80% to 90% were seen once. The source material was peripheral blood, sampled on day 0 of AZD1222 vaccination. The clonotype comes from an adult in good health. V and J are TRBV7-2 and TRBJ1-3; TRBD1 is a possible D gene (6 bases). The CDR3 region is CASSLGSGAGNTIYF. Here the CDR3 DNA reads TGTGCCAGCAGCTTAGGGTCAGGGGCTGGAAACACCATATATTTT.